The 8 T cell receptor beta chains listed next were all sequenced from one sample in a study of cytomegalovirus exposure and HLA in healthy donors. The assay was immunoSEQ multiplex PCR, and TCRdb's table has in-frame clones only and misses some. The sample holds 120,000 to 150,000 clones, 86% seen once. Sequencing was performed on PBMCs. The origin of the receptors is a man aged 18 to 30 in good health and CMV-seronegative.

The V gene is TRBV5-6, the J gene TRBJ2-1; 8 bases fit TRBD2. CDR3 length: 14 residues. Losses at the gene ends were 4 bases for V and 7 bases for J; bases not matched to a gene: 7. Germline V gene sequence: CDR1 SGHDT, CDR2 YYEEEE. CDR3 sequence reads: CASSDSGGGNEQFF. The CDR3 DNA reads as TGTGCCAGCAGCGACTCGGGCGGGGGGAATGAGCAGTTCTTC.

J is TRBJ2-1 and V is TRBV9; 15 bases agree with TRBD2. The trim removed 3 bases at V and 7 bases at J, leaving 5 bases unmatched. The CDR3 is 16 residues long. Germline lookup yields CDR1 SGDLS and CDR2 YYNGEE. The CDR3 sequence: CASSAGLAGGQNEQFF. CDR3 bases: TGTGCCAGCAGCGCTGGACTAGCGGGAGGGCAGAATGAGCAGTTCTTC.

V and J are TRBV5-8 and TRBJ2-3; a weak D match, TRBD2 (5 bases). Germline values: CDR1 SGHTS, CDR2 YDEGEE. The CDR3 consists of 13 residues. The germline V and J ends were trimmed by 2 bases and 3 bases, with 7 bases remaining between them. The CDR3 reads CASSFPGTDTQYF. CDR3 DNA sequence: TGTGCCAGCAGCTTTCCGGGAACAGATACGCAGTATTTT.

The chain employs TRBV7-9 and TRBJ2-5, with 11 bases matching TRBD2. V was clipped by 3 bases and J by 2 bases; unmatched bases: 2. The length of the CDR3 is 15 residues. Germline V gives CDR1 SEHNR, CDR2 FQNEAQ (reference sequence). The CDR3 here is CASSLVAGGQETQYF. The CDR3 DNA follows: TGTGCCAGCAGCTTGGTAGCGGGGGGGCAAGAGACCCAGTACTTC.

V usage is TRBV6-4 and J usage is TRBJ2-1; D might be TRBD1 (6 bases). Between the trimmed V and J ends, which lost 5 bases and 8 bases, there was a span of 16 bases. This CDR3 region has 14 residues. Germline V gene lookup returns CDR1 MRHNA and CDR2 SNTAGT. CDR3 sequence reads: CASSPDRLVYEQFF. The CDR3 coding sequence is TGTGCCAGCAGTCCCGACAGGCTTGTGTATGAGCAGTTCTTC.

The V gene is TRBV7-2, the J gene TRBJ2-3; maybe TRBD2 (6 bases). CDR1 and CDR2 from the germline V gene are SGHTA and FQGNSA. Trimming took 5 bases from V and 4 from J, leaving 10 bases between them. The CDR3 spans 13 residues. CDR3 sequence reads: CASSRGVADTQYF. In nucleotides, the CDR3 is TGTGCCAGCAGCCGCGGGGTCGCAGATACGCAGTATTTT. Complete variable domain (other parts from reference TRBV7-2 and TRBJ2-3): GAGVSQSPSNKVTEKGKDVELRCDPISGHTALYWYRQSLGQGLEFLIYFQGNSAPDKSGLPSDRFSAERTGGSVSTLTIQRTQQEDSAVYLCASSRGVADTQYFGPGTRLTVL.

The chain couples TRBV18 to TRBJ1-1, with D possibly TRBD1 on 5 matching bases. This CDR3 spans 14 amino acids. V lost 7 bases and J 5 bases, leaving 17 bases between the germline ends. Germline V CDR1 and CDR2: KGHSH, LQKENI. This CDR3 reads CASYQNAGGTEAFF. The CDR3, as DNA: TGTGCCAGCTACCAGAACGCCGGGGGGACTGAAGCTTTCTTT.

The genes are TRBV5-5 and TRBJ2-1, with no clear D. This CDR3 is 14 amino acids long. Trimming removed 3 bases from V and 1 base from J, with 8 bases in between. Germline V gene lookup returns CDR1 SGHKS and CDR2 YYEKEE (reference sequence). The chain's CDR3 is CASSSTWSYNEQFF. As DNA, the CDR3 is TGTGCCAGCAGCTCAACTTGGTCCTACAATGAGCAGTTCTTC.